This note documents a single TCR beta chain sequence. The data were taken from a study of blood T cell repertoires in COVID-19. The wider study: Sample material is recorded as cDNA or gDNA derived from T cells, B-cell-depleted T cells, or PBMCs.

While infection was still active, Seattle patients were enrolled and then followed longitudinally. The CDR3 contains 13 residues. Looked up from germline, CDR1 is LNHDA and CDR2 is SQIVND (reference sequence). V gave up 6 bases and J gave up 6 bases; unmatched junction bases: 5. Profiled with immunoSEQ multiplex PCR; TCRdb holds only in-frame clones, not every one. The sample contains 150,000 or so clones, around 91% of which appear only once. The sequence came from a man aged 18 to 30 with COVID-19, enrolled during active disease. Sequencing was done on a sample of peripheral blood. The J gene is TRBJ1-2, the V gene TRBV19, with 9 nucleotides matching TRBD1. CDR3 nucleotide sequence: TGTGCCAGTAGCCCTACAGGGGGCGATGGCTACACCTTC. Its protein product is CASSPTGGDGYTF.